The clone carrying this T cell receptor (beta chain) was seen a handful of times. The record originates from a study of T cells in Graves' hyperthyroidism and ophthalmopathy. The V and J ends lost 2 bases and 0 bases respectively, with 11 bases between them. Germline loops: CDR1 MNHNS, CDR2 SASEGT. The CDR3 is 16 amino acids. TCR beta CDR3 regions were amplified from RNA transcripts. The HTBI primer set was used in a first-round RT-PCR of the TCR CDR3. TCRdb reprocessed the multiplex PCR reads with MiXCR, giving one entry per CDR3 protein. This table holds 700,000 or so distinct CDR3 sequences, roughly 17% found once.

This receptor was obtained from a young man with Graves' hyperthyroidism. Sequenced input: blood. V and J are TRBV6-1 and TRBJ2-4; no reliable D call. The CDR3 region is CASSEISVLAKNIQYF. The CDR3 nucleotides are TGTGCCAGCAGTGAAATCAGTGTACTAGCCAAAAACATTCAGTACTTC.